This record covers a single TCR beta chain. Its antigen is unidentified. The input for sorted-subset replicate PCRs was around 0.2 ug DNA, tens of thousands of T cell genomes. Libraries were prepared by immunoSEQ multiplex PCR; TCRdb keeps only in-frame clonotypes and omits some of them. The top ten hold roughly 1.8% of the sample, which has about 640,000 clones, about 78% seen once. The data were obtained in a study of shared clonotypes between healthy human individuals. About the research overall: Each donor contributed plates that comprised three CD4 naive, three CD4 memory, two CD8 naive and one CD8 memory. Study results and caveats: Researchers sampled only blood; tissue repertoires likely differ. Generation probability values for non-shared clonotypes were lower than those for clonotypes shared by all four donors.

The source is a woman aged 25 to 39 in good health. The sample was memory CD4+ T cells sorted from blood. Stated subset: CD45RA-negative fraction.

The CDR3 is CASSASSGGGDEQFF. In DNA, the CDR3 is TGTGCCAGCAGCGCAAGTAGCGGGGGTGGCGATGAGCAGTTCTTC. V gene TRBV11-2 combines with J gene TRBJ2-1; 9 nucleotides agree with TRBD2. The germline CDR1 and CDR2 sequences are SGHAT and FQNNGV. The J segment lost 8 bases and the V segment lost 5 bases, leaving 10 bases of the junction unmatched. The CDR3 has 15 amino acids.